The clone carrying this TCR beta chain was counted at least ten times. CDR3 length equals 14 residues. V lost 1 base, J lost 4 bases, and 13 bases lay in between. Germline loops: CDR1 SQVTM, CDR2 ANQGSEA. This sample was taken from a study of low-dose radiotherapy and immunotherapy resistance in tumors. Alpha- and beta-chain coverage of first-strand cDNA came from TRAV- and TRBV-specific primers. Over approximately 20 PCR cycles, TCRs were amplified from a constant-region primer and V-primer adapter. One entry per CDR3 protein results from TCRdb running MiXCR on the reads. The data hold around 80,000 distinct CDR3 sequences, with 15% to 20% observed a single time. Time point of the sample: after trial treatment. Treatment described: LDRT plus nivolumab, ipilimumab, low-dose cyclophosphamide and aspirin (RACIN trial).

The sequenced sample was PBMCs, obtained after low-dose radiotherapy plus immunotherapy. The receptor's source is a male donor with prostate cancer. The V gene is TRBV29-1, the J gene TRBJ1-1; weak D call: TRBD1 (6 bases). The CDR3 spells CSVEGQGRGTEAFF. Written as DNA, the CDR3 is TGCAGCGTTGAAGGGCAGGGGAGGGGCACTGAAGCTTTCTTT.